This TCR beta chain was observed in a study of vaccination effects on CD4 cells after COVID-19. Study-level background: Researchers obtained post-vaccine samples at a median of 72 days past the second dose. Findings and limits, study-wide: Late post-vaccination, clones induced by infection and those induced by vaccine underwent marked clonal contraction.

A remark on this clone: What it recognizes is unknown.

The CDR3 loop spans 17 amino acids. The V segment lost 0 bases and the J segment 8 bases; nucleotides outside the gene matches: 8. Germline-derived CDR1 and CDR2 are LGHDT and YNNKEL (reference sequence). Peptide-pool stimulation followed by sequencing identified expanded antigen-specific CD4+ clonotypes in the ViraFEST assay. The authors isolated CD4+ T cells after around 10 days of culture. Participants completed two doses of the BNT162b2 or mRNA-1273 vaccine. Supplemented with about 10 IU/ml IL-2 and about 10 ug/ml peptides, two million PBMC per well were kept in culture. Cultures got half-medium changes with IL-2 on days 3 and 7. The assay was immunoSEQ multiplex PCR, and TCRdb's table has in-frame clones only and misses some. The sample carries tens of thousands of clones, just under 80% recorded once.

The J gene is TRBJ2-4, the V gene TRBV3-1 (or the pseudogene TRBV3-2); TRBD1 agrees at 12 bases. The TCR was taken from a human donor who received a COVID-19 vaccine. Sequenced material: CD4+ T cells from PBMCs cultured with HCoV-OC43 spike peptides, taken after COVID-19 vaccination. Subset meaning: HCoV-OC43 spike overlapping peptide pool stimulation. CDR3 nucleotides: TGTGCCAGCAGCCAAGATCGGGGGACAGGGGGCGCCTACATTCAGTACTTC. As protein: CASSQDRGTGGAYIQYF.